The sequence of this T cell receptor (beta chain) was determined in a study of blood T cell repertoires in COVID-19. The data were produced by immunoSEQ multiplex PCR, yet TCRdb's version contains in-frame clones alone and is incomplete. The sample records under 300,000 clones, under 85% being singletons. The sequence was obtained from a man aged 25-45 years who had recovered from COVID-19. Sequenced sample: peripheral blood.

CDR3 nucleotides: TGCGCCAGCAGCCCCCGACAGGGGGAAAACACTGAAGCTTTCTTT. Protein sequence: CASSPRQGENTEAFF. The chain carries TRBV5-1 and TRBJ1-1, with 9 bases lining up with TRBD1. Trimming at V came to 4 bases and at J to 2 bases, leaving 6 bases not matched to a gene. The CDR3 contains 15 residues. Germline CDR1 and CDR2: SGHRS and YFSETQ.